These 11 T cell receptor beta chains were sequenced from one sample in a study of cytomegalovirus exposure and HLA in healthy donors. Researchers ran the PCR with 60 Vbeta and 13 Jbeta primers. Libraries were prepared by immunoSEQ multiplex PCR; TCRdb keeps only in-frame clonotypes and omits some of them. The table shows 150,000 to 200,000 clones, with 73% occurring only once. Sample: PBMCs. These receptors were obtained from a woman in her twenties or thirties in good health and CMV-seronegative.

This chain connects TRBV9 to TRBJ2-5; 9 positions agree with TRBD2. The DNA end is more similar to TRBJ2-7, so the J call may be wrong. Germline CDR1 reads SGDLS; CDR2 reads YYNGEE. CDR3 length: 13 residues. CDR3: CASSGSGRGEQYF. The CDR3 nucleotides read TGTGCCAGCAGCGGTAGCGGGAGAGGCGAGCAGTACTTC.

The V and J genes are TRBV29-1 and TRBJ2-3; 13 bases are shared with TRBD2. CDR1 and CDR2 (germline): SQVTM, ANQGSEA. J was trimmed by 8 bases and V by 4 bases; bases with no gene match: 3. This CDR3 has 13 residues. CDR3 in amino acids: CSVGTSGSGTQYF. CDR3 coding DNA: TGCAGCGTTGGGACTAGCGGGAGTGGTACGCAGTATTTT.

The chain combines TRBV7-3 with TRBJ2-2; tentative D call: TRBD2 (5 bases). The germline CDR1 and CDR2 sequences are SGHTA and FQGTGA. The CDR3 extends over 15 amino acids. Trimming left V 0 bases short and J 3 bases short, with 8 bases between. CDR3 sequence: CASSLTRVDTGELFF. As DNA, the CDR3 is TGTGCCAGCAGCTTAACGCGGGTAGACACCGGGGAGCTGTTTTTT.

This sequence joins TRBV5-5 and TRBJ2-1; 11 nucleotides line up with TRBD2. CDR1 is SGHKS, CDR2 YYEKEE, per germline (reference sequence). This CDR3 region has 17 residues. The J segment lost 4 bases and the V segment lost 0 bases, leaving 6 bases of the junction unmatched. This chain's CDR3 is CASSLVASGGKYNEQFF. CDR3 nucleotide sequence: TGTGCCAGCAGCTTGGTCGCTAGCGGGGGGAAATACAATGAGCAGTTCTTC.

The CDR3 nucleotides are TGTGCCAGTAGCGGGAACACAGATACGCAGTATTTT. This sequence encodes CASSGNTDTQYF. The rearrangement joins TRBV19 to TRBJ2-3, with a possible D match to TRBD2 (5 bases). The V gene's germline CDR1 is LNHDA and CDR2 SQIVND (reference sequence). V was clipped by 6 bases and J by 2 bases, with 6 bases between them. This CDR3 contains 12 residues.

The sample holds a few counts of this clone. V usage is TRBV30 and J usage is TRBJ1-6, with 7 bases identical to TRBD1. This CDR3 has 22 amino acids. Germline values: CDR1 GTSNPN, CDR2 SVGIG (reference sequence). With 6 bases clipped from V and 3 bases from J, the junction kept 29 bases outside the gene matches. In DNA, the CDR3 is TGTGCCTGCAGTAACAGGGGACATTACCAACCGGACCCCGGGGACTATAATTCACCCCTCCACTTT. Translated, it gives CACSNRGHYQPDPGDYNSPLHF.

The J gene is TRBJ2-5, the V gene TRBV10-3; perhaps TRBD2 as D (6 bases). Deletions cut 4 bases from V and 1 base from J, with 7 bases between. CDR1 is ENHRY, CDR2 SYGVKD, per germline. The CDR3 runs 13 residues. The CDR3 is CAISAGLQETQYF. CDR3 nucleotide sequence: TGTGCCATCAGTGCGGGACTCCAAGAGACCCAGTACTTC.

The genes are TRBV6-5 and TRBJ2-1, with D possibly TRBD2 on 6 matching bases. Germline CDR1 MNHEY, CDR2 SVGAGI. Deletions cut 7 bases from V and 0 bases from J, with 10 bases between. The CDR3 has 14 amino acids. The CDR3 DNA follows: TGTGCCAGCAACCGGGGGAGCTCCTACAATGAGCAGTTCTTC. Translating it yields CASNRGSSYNEQFF.

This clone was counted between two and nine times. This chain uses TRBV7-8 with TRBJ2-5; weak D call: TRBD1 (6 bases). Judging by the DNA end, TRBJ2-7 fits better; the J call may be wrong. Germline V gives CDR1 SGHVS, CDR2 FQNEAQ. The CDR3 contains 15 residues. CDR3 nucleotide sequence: TGTGCCAGCAGCTTAGGCGGCAGGGGTCCCTACGAGCAGTACTTC. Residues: CASSLGGRGPYEQYF.

The CDR3 DNA reads as TGTGCCAGCAGCCTCGGCGGGTTACAAGAAAAACTGTTTTTT. This sequence encodes CASSLGGLQEKLFF. The V gene is TRBV11-2, the J gene TRBJ1-4; D gene uncertain. V was shortened by 5 bases and J by 8 bases, with 15 bases between the two germline ends. Per the germline V gene, CDR1 is SGHAT and CDR2 is FQNNGV. The CDR3 spans 14 residues.

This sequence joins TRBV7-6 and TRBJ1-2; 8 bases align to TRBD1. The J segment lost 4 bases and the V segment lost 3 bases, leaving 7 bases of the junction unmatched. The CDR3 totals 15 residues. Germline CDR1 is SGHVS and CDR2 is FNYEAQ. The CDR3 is CASSLGDRGLYGYTF. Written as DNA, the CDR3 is TGTGCCAGCAGCTTGGGCGACAGGGGACTCTATGGCTACACCTTC.